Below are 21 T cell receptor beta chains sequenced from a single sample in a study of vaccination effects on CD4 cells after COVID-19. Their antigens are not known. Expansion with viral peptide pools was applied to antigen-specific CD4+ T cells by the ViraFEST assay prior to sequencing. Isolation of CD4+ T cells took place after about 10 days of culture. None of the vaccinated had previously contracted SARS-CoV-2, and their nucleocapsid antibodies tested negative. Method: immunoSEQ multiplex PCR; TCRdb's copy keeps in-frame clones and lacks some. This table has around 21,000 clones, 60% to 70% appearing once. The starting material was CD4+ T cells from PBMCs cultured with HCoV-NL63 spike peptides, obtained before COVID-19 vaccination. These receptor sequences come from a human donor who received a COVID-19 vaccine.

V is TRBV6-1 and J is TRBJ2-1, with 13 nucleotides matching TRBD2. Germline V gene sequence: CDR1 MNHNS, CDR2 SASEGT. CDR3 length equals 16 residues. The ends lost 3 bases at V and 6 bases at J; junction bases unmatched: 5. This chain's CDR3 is CASSEALAGGPNEQFF. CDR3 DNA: TGTGCCAGCAGTGAGGCACTAGCGGGAGGGCCCAATGAGCAGTTCTTC.

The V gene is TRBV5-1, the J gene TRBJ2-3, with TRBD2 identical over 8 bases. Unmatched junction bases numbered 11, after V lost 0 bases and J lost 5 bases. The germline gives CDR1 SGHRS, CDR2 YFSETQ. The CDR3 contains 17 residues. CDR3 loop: CASSLEGRGGRIDTQYF. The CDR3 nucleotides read TGCGCCAGCAGCTTGGAGGGCCGGGGGGGGCGGATAGATACGCAGTATTTT.

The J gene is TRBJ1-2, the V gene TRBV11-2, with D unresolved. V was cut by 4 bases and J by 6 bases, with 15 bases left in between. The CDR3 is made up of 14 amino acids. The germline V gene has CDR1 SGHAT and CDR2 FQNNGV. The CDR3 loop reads CASSSGLEGHGYTF. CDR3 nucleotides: TGTGCCAGCAGCTCGGGGTTGGAGGGTCATGGCTACACCTTC.

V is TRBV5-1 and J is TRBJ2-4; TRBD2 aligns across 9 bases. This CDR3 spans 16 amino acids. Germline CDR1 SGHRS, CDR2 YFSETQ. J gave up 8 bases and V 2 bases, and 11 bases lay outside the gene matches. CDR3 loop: CASSLISGGDNDIQYF. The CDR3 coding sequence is TGCGCCAGCAGCTTAATTAGCGGGGGTGATAACGACATTCAGTACTTC.

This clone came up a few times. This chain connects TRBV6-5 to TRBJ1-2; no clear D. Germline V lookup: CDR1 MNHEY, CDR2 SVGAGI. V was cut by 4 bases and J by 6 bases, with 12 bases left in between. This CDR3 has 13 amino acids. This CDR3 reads CASSLSGVNGYTF. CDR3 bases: TGTGCCAGCAGTTTATCCGGGGTTAATGGCTACACCTTC.

CDR3 sequence: CASSLEAGYTDTQYF. As DNA, the CDR3 is TGTGCCAGCAGCTTAGAGGCCGGATACACAGATACGCAGTATTTT. The genes are TRBV11-2 and TRBJ2-3; D uncertain. The CDR3 covers 15 residues. Deletions cut 0 bases from V and 2 bases from J, with 9 bases between. Germline V gene lookup returns CDR1 SGHAT and CDR2 FQNNGV.

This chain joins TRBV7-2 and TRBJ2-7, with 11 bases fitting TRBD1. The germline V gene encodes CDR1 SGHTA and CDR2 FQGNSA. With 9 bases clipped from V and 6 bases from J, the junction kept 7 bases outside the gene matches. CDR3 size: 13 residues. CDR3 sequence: CARKDRGQLEQYF. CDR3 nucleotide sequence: TGTGCCAGGAAGGACAGGGGGCAACTCGAGCAGTACTTC.

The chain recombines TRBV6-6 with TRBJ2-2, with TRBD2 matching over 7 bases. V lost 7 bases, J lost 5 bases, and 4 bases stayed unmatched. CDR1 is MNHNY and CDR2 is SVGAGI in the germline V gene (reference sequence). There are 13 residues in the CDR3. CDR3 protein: CASNNGRTGELFF. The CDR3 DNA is TGTGCCAGCAATAACGGGAGGACCGGGGAGCTGTTTTTT.

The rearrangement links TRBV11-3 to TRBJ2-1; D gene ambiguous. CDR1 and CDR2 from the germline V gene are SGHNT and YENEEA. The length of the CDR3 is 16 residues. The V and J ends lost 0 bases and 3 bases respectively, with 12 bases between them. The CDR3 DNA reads TGTGCCAGCAGCTTAGAGGGTGGCACTGACTACAATGAGCAGTTCTTC. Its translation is CASSLEGGTDYNEQFF.

As DNA, the CDR3 is TGCAGCGCTATCTTCCAAATAGCGGGCTACGAGCAGTACTTC. Its translation: CSAIFQIAGYEQYF. The V gene is TRBV29-1, the J gene TRBJ2-7; 7 nucleotides agree with TRBD2. Germline CDR1 SQVTM, CDR2 ANQGSEA. Unmatched junction bases numbered 12, after V lost 7 bases and J lost 3 bases. The CDR3 totals 14 residues.

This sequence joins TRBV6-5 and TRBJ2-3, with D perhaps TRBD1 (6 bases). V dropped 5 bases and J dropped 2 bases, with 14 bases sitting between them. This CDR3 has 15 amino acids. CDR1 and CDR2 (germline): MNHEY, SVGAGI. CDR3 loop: CASSTGLASTDTQYF. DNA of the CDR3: TGTGCCAGCAGTACAGGGCTCGCTTCCACAGATACGCAGTATTTT.

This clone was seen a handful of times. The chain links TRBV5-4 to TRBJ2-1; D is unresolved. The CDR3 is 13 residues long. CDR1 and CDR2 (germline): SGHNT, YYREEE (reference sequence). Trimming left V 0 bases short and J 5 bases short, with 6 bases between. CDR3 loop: CASSLDRDNEQFF. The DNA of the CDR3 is TGTGCCAGCAGCTTGGACAGAGACAATGAGCAGTTCTTC.

The CDR3: CSAIDQLDYGYTF. The DNA for the CDR3 is TGCAGCGCCATCGACCAGCTGGACTATGGCTACACCTTC. The chain joins TRBV29-1 to TRBJ1-2; D uncertain. CDR1 is SQVTM and CDR2 is ANQGSEA in the germline V gene. Deletions cut 7 bases from V and 3 bases from J, with 15 bases between. The CDR3 is 13 amino acids.

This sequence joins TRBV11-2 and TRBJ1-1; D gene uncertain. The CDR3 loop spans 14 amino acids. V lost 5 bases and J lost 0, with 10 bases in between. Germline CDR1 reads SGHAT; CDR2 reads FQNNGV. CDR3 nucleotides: TGTGCCAGCAGCACGTATAGATTGAACACTGAAGCTTTCTTT. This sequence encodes CASSTYRLNTEAFF.

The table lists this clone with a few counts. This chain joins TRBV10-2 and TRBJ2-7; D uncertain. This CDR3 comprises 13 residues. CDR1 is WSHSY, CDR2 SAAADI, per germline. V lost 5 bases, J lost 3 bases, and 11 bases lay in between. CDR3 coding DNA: TGCGCCAGCAGTTGGCAGGAAAACTACGAGCAGTACTTC. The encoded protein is CASSWQENYEQYF.

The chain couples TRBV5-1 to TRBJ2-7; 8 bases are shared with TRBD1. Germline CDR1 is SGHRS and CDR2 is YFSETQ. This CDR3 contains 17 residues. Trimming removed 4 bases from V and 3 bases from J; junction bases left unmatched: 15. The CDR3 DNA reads TGCGCCAGCAGCCTCGAACTTCGGAGCAGGGGGCTCTACGAGCAGTACTTC. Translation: CASSLELRSRGLYEQYF. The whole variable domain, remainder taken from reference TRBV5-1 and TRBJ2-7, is KAGVTQTPRYLIKTRGQQVTLSCSPISGHRSVSWYQQTPGQGLQFLFEYFSETQRNKGNFPGRFSGRQFSNSRSEMNVSTLELGDSALYLCASSLELRSRGLYEQYFGPGTRLTVT.

The CDR3 region has the DNA TGTGCCAGCAGTTCCACAGGGGAATTACTTGGCTACACCTTC. Amino acid sequence: CASSSTGELLGYTF. The J gene is TRBJ1-2, the V gene TRBV6-6, with 7 bases that match TRBD1. The ends lost 4 bases at V and 7 bases at J; junction bases unmatched: 9. This CDR3 is 14 amino acids long. The germline CDR1 and CDR2 sequences are MNHNY and SVGAGI (reference sequence).

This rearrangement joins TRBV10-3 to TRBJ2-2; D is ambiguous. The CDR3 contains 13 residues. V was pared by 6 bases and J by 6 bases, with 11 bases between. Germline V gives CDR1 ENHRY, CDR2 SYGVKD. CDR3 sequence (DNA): TGTGCCATCAGAGATCAGGAAGCCGGGGAGCTGTTTTTT. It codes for CAIRDQEAGELFF.

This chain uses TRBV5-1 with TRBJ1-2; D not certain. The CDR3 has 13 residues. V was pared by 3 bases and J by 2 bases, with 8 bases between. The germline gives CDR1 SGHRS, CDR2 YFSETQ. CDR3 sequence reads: CASSSAGNYGYTF. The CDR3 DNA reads TGCGCCAGCAGCTCGGCGGGGAACTATGGCTACACCTTC.

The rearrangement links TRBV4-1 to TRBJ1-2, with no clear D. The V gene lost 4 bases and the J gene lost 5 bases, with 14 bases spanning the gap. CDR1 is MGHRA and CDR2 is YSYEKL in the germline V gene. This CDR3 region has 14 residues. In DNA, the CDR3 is TGCGCCAGCAGCCCCGATTTCGGTGGGTATGGCTACACCTTC. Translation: CASSPDFGGYGYTF.

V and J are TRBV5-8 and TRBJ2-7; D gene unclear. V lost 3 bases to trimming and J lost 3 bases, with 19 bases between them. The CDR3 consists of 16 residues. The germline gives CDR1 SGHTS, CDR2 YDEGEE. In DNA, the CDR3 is TGTGCCAGCAGCTCAAGGGTTAGGCATCCCATCTACGAGCAGTACTTC. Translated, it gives CASSSRVRHPIYEQYF.